This TCR beta chain was profiled in a study of T cell responses to AZD1222 COVID-19 vaccine. Across the whole study: Investigators merged groups given second doses at roughly 4 or roughly 12 weeks.

In germline, CDR1 is SNHLY, CDR2 FYNNEI. Trimming cost V 6 bases and J 5 bases, with 11 bases left between them. The CDR3 consists of 13 residues. Concerning this clone: Its antigen remains unidentified.

Study conclusions and caveats: White British donors predominated, females outnumbered males, and clonal diversity was possibly underestimated. Only a handful of AZD1222 recipients, roughly 6 in all, had baseline seropositivity.

The protocol was immunoSEQ multiplex PCR, while the TCRdb copy is restricted to in-frame clones and leaves out a portion. The table shows some 90,000 clones, with roughly 85% occurring only once. The chain links TRBV2 to TRBJ1-5; no clear D gene. The source of this sequence is an adult in good health. The material sequenced was peripheral blood, taken on day 0 of AZD1222 vaccination. This chain's CDR3 is CASRGHTDQPQHF. CDR3 nucleotides: TGTGCCAGCAGAGGGCATACGGATCAGCCCCAGCATTTT.